This TCR beta chain is from a study of control samples from healthy donors and cancer patients. V lost 2 bases and J lost 3, with 16 bases in between. CDR3 size: 16 residues. CDR1 and CDR2 from the germline V gene are SGHTS and YDEGEE. Some clones are missing from TCRdb's copy, which holds only in-frame ones; the method was immunoSEQ multiplex PCR. The repertoire holds over 150,000 clones, with around 90% as singletons. This chain connects TRBV5-8 to TRBJ2-3; D is ambiguous. Sequenced material: blood. This receptor was obtained from a man in his thirties or forties in good health. The CDR3 nucleotides are TGTGCCAGCAGCTTCCGGGCCCCCCGGGCAACAGATACGCAGTATTTT. It encodes CASSFRAPRATDTQYF.